This T cell receptor beta chain was identified in a study of blood T cell repertoires in COVID-19. Study-wide background: The origin of the acute and convalescent COVID-19 samples was the United States, Italy and Spain. From T cells, B-cell-depleted T cells, or PBMCs came the material, which was cDNA or gDNA.

Trimming shortened V by 0 bases and J by 3 bases, and 21 bases separated the two germline ends. Germline V gene sequence: CDR1 SGHDT, CDR2 YYEEEE. The CDR3 is 18 amino acids. The authors' processing: Estimation of nucleated cell counts was performed using reference gene primer amplification. Only in-frame clones appear in the TCRdb table, and some are missing; sequencing was by immunoSEQ multiplex PCR. V and J calls and clone size are those listed in that table; D and trimming were worked out from the DNA. This table holds about 200,000 clones, 85% to 90% found once. The sequence came from a man aged 45-65 years with acute or convalescent COVID-19. The rearrangement uses TRBV5-6 and TRBJ1-2; D remains ambiguous. The specimen was peripheral blood. In DNA, the CDR3 is TGTGCCAGCAGCTTGGGTCGGAAAAGCTGGGCTTTGGACTATGGCTACACCTTC. It translates to CASSLGRKSWALDYGYTF.